The subject of this entry is one T cell receptor (beta chain). Its target is not known. The entirety of the isolated RNA underwent reverse transcription, so expressed TCRB transcripts were sequenced. Libraries were prepared by immunoSEQ multiplex PCR; TCRdb keeps only in-frame clonotypes and omits some of them. The table shows 300,000 to 400,000 clones, with 10% to 15% occurring only once. Trimming removed 8 bases from V and 6 bases from J, with 15 bases in between. CDR3 size: 13 residues. Germline CDR1 reads MDHEN; CDR2 reads SYDVKM. Sorting with CD45RO/CCR7/CD25/CD127/CD95/CD27 yielded naive, central memory, regulatory and stem-like memory CD4+ cells. Every sorted population was more than 98% pure. These data are taken from a study of beta chain features in type 1 diabetes. Overall study results and limits: The study found that naive, central memory and Treg TCRB repertoires appeared more similar in patients than in healthy donors. Since sequencing was performed on cDNA, cells with high TCR expression could be over-represented.

The sample comprised naive CD4+ T cells from blood. The clonotype was recovered from a man aged 18 to 30 in good health. The chain combines TRBV28 with TRBJ2-3; D remains unclear. The CDR3 loop is CASLRVARDTQYF. As DNA, the CDR3 is TGTGCCAGCCTACGTGTAGCTCGGGATACGCAGTATTTT.